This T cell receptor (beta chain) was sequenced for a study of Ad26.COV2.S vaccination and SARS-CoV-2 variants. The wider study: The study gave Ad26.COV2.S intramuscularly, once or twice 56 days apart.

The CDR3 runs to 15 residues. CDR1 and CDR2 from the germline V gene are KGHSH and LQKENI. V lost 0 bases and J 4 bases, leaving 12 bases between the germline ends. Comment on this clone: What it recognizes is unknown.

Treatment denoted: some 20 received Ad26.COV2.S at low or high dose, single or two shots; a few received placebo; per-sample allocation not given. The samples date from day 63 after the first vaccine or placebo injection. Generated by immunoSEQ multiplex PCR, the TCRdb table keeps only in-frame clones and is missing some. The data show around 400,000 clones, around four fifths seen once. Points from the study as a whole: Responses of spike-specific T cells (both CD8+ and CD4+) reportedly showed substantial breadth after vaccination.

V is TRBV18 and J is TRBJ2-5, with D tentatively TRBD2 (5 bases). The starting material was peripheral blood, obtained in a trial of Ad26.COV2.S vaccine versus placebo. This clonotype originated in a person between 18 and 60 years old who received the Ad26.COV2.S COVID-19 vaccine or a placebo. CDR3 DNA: TGTGCCAGCTCACCACCCCTAGCTTCGGCAGAGACCCAGTACTTC. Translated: CASSPPLASAETQYF. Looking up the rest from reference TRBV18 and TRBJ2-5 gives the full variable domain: NAGVMQNPRHLVRRRGQEARLRCSPMKGHSHVYWYRQLPEEGLKFMVYLQKENIIDESGMPKERFSAEFPKEGPSILRIQQVVRGDSAAYFCASSPPLASAETQYFGPGTRLLVL.